Only one count was recorded for the clone carrying this T cell receptor beta chain. The antigen is unknown. Some clones are missing from TCRdb's copy, which holds only in-frame ones; the method was immunoSEQ multiplex PCR. The sample lists 200,000 to 250,000 clones, about 93% occurring once. This sample was included in a study of cytomegalovirus exposure and HLA in healthy donors. About the study: The 90 to 150 validation repertoires matched the roughly 700 first-cohort repertoires in platform, a later analysis reported. Whole-study results and caveats: Using the classifier, cytomegalovirus status was reportedly diagnosed with high specificity and sensitivity. Most TCR sequences were uncommon, yet certain public TCRs appeared in many donors.

Unmatched junction bases numbered 10, after V lost 10 bases and J lost 2 bases. Germline V lookup: CDR1 SNHLY, CDR2 FYNNEI. This CDR3 has 15 amino acids. The chain links TRBV2 to TRBJ2-3; 9 positions agree with TRBD2. The receptor's source is a woman between 18 and 29 years old in good health and CMV-seronegative. Sequencing was performed on PBMCs. CDR3 sequence reads: CANLHLAGFTDTQYF. The CDR3 DNA sequence: TGTGCCAACTTACACCTAGCGGGGTTCACAGATACGCAGTATTTT.